These 25 T cell receptor beta chains were all obtained from the same sample, sequenced in a study of a mutant IDH1 vaccine in newly diagnosed glioma. The sample's time point: week 11, during vaccination. Every single dose of the vaccine, 300 ug of mutant IDH1 20-mer peptide, came with topical imiquimod. Antigen specificity for these receptors is unknown. The method was immunoSEQ multiplex PCR; TCRdb's version includes in-frame clones alone and lacks a portion of them. The sample records about 120,000 clones, 80% being singletons. Here the sequenced sample was PBMCs, taken from a glioma patient whose treatment included an IDH1 peptide vaccine. All receptors come from a man aged 35 to 55 with glioma.

This clone was recorded only once. The J gene is TRBJ1-5, the V gene TRBV5-4, with D possibly TRBD1 on 5 matching bases. Germline V lookup: CDR1 SGHNT, CDR2 YYREEE (reference sequence). The CDR3 extends over 14 amino acids. V gave up 0 bases and J gave up 2 bases, with 6 bases separating them. The CDR3 protein is CASSLGGGNQPQHF. The CDR3 DNA reads TGTGCCAGCAGCTTGGGAGGGGGCAATCAGCCCCAGCATTTT.

Points on this clone: A read error may produce the germline difference seen at one junction end. The chain joins TRBV7-9 to TRBJ2-7; 12 positions agree with TRBD2. This CDR3 is built from 17 residues. Germline values: CDR1 SEHNR, CDR2 FQNEAQ (reference sequence). CDR3 in amino acids: CASSQGGTSGSLGEQYF. The CDR3 coding sequence is TGCGCCAGCAGCCAAGGCGGGACTAGCGGGTCCCTTGGCGAGCAGTACTTC.

The rearrangement uses TRBV30 and TRBJ2-1, with D maybe TRBD1 (5 bases). The CDR3 is made up of 15 amino acids. Germline loops: CDR1 GTSNPN, CDR2 SVGIG (reference sequence). Trimming stripped 2 bases from V and 6 bases from J, with 17 bases between. The CDR3 reads CAWSPRGRVGNEQFF. The CDR3 bases are TGTGCCTGGAGTCCAAGGGGCAGGGTAGGCAATGAGCAGTTCTTC. The entire variable domain, with the rest obtained from reference TRBV30 and TRBJ2-1, is as follows: SQTIHQWPATLVQPVGSPLSLECTVEGTSNPNLYWYRQAAGRGLQLLFYSVGIGQISSEVPQNLSASRPQDRQFILSSKKLLLSDSGFYLCAWSPRGRVGNEQFFGPGTRLTVL.

The chain couples TRBV29-1 to TRBJ1-1, with TRBD1 matching over 10 bases. The germline V gene encodes CDR1 SQVTM and CDR2 ANQGSEA. The CDR3 spans 13 residues. V trimming: 8 bases; J trimming: 5 bases; junction bases outside the gene matches: 8. Written as DNA, the CDR3 is TGCAGCTTTACTGACAGGGGGCGGACTGAAGCTTTCTTT. Its translation is CSFTDRGRTEAFF.

This clone showed up just a few times. This chain links TRBV6-4 with TRBJ2-1, with D maybe TRBD2 (7 bases). Trimming shortened V by 3 bases and J by 8 bases, and 17 bases separated the two germline ends. The CDR3 extends over 15 amino acids. Germline V gene data show CDR1 as MRHNA and CDR2 as SNTAGT. The CDR3 reads CASSEAVGGADEQFF. As DNA, the CDR3 is TGTGCCAGCAGTGAGGCGGTAGGGGGGGCCGATGAGCAGTTCTTC.

The chain employs TRBV19 and TRBJ2-7; a possible D gene is TRBD1 (5 bases). V was clipped by 5 bases and J by 3 bases, with 8 bases between them. This CDR3 contains 12 residues. CDR1 and CDR2 from the germline V gene are LNHDA and SQIVND (reference sequence). The CDR3 is CASSPGYYEQYF. The DNA of the CDR3 is TGTGCCAGTAGTCCAGGGTACTACGAGCAGTACTTC.

The chain carries TRBV4-3 and TRBJ1-5, with D unresolved. The CDR3 runs 16 residues. Germline CDR1 is LGHNA and CDR2 is YSLEER. V was trimmed by 0 bases and J by 2 bases, leaving 11 bases between them. The CDR3 nucleotides read TGCGCCAGCAGCCAAGACCACAACGGCGGCAATCAGCCCCAGCATTTT. Protein sequence: CASSQDHNGGNQPQHF.

The chain joins TRBV7-9 to TRBJ2-1; D is undetermined. Trimming cost V 5 bases and J 7 bases, with 3 bases left between them. Germline values: CDR1 SEHNR, CDR2 FQNEAQ (reference sequence). This CDR3 has 10 residues. The CDR3 sequence is CASSGNEQFF. In DNA form, the CDR3 reads TGTGCCAGCAGCGGGAATGAGCAGTTCTTC.

The rearrangement uses TRBV5-6 and TRBJ1-5, with 9 bases identical to TRBD1. Trimming cost V 5 bases and J 6 bases; bases outside gene matches: 9. Germline CDR1 is SGHDT and CDR2 is YYEEEE. This CDR3 region has 15 residues. The CDR3 protein is CASRKGQGGVQPQHF. In DNA, the CDR3 is TGTGCCAGCAGGAAGGGACAGGGTGGGGTTCAGCCCCAGCATTTT. The variable domain in full, with the rest retrieved from reference TRBV5-6 and TRBJ1-5, is DAGVTQSPTHLIKTRGQQVTLRCSPKSGHDTVSWYQQALGQGPQFIFQYYEEEERQRGNFPDRFSGHQFPNYSSELNVNALLLGDSALYLCASRKGQGGVQPQHFGDGTRLSIL.

This chain joins TRBV9 and TRBJ2-1; D is ambiguous. The CDR3 totals 14 residues. Germline V gene lookup returns CDR1 SGDLS and CDR2 YYNGEE. V gave up 0 bases and J gave up 3 bases, with 7 bases separating them. The CDR3 nucleotides read TGTGCCAGCAGCGTAGACCCTTTCTACAATGAGCAGTTCTTC. Translated: CASSVDPFYNEQFF.

The rearrangement links TRBV4-2 to TRBJ2-1, with D unclear. Germline loops: CDR1 LGHNA, CDR2 YNFKEQ. V was cut by 2 bases and J by 3 bases, with 11 bases left in between. CDR3 length equals 15 residues. The DNA for the CDR3 is TGTGCCAGCAGCCAATCGGGCGTCTTCTACAATGAGCAGTTCTTC. Its protein is CASSQSGVFYNEQFF.

The genes are TRBV5-1 and TRBJ2-2, with 9 bases matching TRBD2. The CDR3 is 15 amino acids. With V trimmed by 1 base and J by 4 bases, 2 bases remained unmatched. The V gene's germline CDR1 is SGHRS and CDR2 YFSETQ. The CDR3 is CASSLLTSGTGELFF. DNA of the CDR3: TGCGCCAGCAGCTTGCTGACTAGCGGCACCGGGGAGCTGTTTTTT. The full variable domain, in which reference TRBV5-1 and TRBJ2-2 provide the parts outside the CDR3, is KAGVTQTPRYLIKTRGQQVTLSCSPISGHRSVSWYQQTPGQGLQFLFEYFSETQRNKGNFPGRFSGRQFSNSRSEMNVSTLELGDSALYLCASSLLTSGTGELFFGEGSRLTVL.

This clone showed up just a few times. The rearrangement uses TRBV4-3 and TRBJ2-2, with D possibly being TRBD2 (5 bases). There are 17 residues in the CDR3. The germline CDR1 and CDR2 sequences are LGHNA and YSLEER. Trimming left V 5 bases short and J 2 bases short, with 18 bases between. CDR3 region: CASSGNLEDRNTGELFF. As DNA, the CDR3 is TGCGCCAGCAGCGGGAATTTGGAGGACCGAAACACCGGGGAGCTGTTTTTT.

The chain couples TRBV5-4 to TRBJ2-3; 8 bases map to TRBD1. Looked up from germline, CDR1 is SGHNT and CDR2 is YYREEE (reference sequence). V shed 5 bases and J 0 bases; nucleotides not matched to a gene: 5. The CDR3 covers 15 residues. Here the CDR3 reads CASRDRALSTDTQYF. The DNA of the CDR3 is TGTGCCAGCAGGGACAGGGCCCTCAGCACAGATACGCAGTATTTT.

The chain uses TRBV28 and TRBJ2-7; 8 positions match TRBD1. Germline V gene lookup returns CDR1 MDHEN and CDR2 SYDVKM. There are 14 residues in the CDR3. The ends lost 6 bases at V and 3 bases at J; junction bases unmatched: 7. The CDR3 loop is CASSQGQAFYEQYF. Written as DNA, the CDR3 is TGTGCCAGCAGCCAGGGACAGGCATTCTACGAGCAGTACTTC.

The chain is built from TRBV19 and TRBJ1-3; 9 bases align to TRBD1. The CDR3 sequence is 13 residues long. Germline-derived CDR1 and CDR2 are LNHDA and SQIVND (reference sequence). V was clipped by 10 bases and J by 1 base; unmatched bases: 2. CDR3 bases: TGTGCCACCGGGACAGGGTCTGGAAACACCATATATTTT. It encodes CATGTGSGNTIYF.

The chain carries TRBV28 and TRBJ2-3, with TRBD2 matching 9 bases. The length of the CDR3 is 11 residues. Germline CDR1 is MDHEN and CDR2 is SYDVKM. V gave up 8 bases and J gave up 12 bases; unmatched junction bases: 6. In DNA, the CDR3 is TGTGCCAGCGTGGATAGCGGGAGACAGTATTTT. This sequence encodes CASVDSGRQYF.

This clone was seen a few times. The CDR3 region has the DNA TGTGCCTGGAGGTCCCGAAACACCGGGGAGCTGTTTTTT. It yields the protein CAWRSRNTGELFF. This chain links TRBV30 with TRBJ2-2, with no clear D. Germline CDR1 and CDR2: GTSNPN and SVGIG (reference sequence). The CDR3 contains 13 residues. Trimming removed 3 bases at V and 2 bases at J, with 7 bases between.

The V and J genes are TRBV15 and TRBJ2-5, with 9 nucleotides matching TRBD2. This CDR3 region has 16 residues. The trim removed 1 base at V and 5 bases at J, leaving 8 bases unmatched. Germline CDR1 LNHNV, CDR2 YYDKDF (reference sequence). CDR3 nucleotides: TGTGCCACCAGCAGAGTTCTAGCGGGGAGAGGGGAGACCCAGTACTTC. As protein: CATSRVLAGRGETQYF.

This clone was counted once. The chain has TRBV28 and TRBJ1-1, with TRBD1 matching 7 bases. V shed 8 bases, J shed 1 base, and the junction held 7 bases outside the gene matches. Germline CDR1 is MDHEN and CDR2 is SYDVKM. This CDR3 region has 14 residues. This CDR3 reads CASHQDRENTEAFF. CDR3 sequence (DNA): TGTGCCAGCCATCAAGACAGGGAGAACACTGAAGCTTTCTTT.

This clone was seen once. V and J are TRBV28 and TRBJ1-4, with a possible D match to TRBD1 (6 bases). The V gene lost 5 bases and the J gene lost 7 bases, with 17 bases spanning the gap. CDR1 is MDHEN, CDR2 SYDVKM, per germline. This CDR3 contains 15 residues. The CDR3 region has the DNA TGTGCCAGCAGTGCTACAGGGAATTTAGGTGAAAAACTGTTTTTT. Translating it yields CASSATGNLGEKLFF. Together with reference TRBV28 and TRBJ1-4, the CDR3 gives the full variable domain: DVKVTQSSRYLVKRTGEKVFLECVQDMDHENMFWYRQDPGLGLRLIYFSYDVKMKEKGDIPEGYSVSREKKERFSLILESASTNQTSMYLCASSATGNLGEKLFFGSGTQLSVL.

The chain has TRBV11-2 and TRBJ1-4; possible D gene TRBD1, 6 bases. The germline V gene has CDR1 SGHAT and CDR2 FQNNGV. The CDR3 is made up of 15 amino acids. V was trimmed by 5 bases and J by 7 bases, leaving 17 bases between them. The CDR3 spells CASSITGALGEKLFF. The CDR3 nucleotides read TGTGCCAGCAGCATTACGGGGGCCCTAGGTGAAAAACTGTTTTTT.

The J gene is TRBJ2-1, the V gene TRBV9; TRBD1 is a possible D gene (6 bases). Trimming shortened V by 0 bases and J by 8 bases, and 9 bases separated the two germline ends. From germline, CDR1 is SGDLS and CDR2 YYNGEE. This CDR3 region has 13 residues. CDR3 loop: CASSVEGVDEQFF. The CDR3 nucleotides read TGTGCCAGCAGCGTAGAGGGGGTTGATGAGCAGTTCTTC.

The rearrangement joins TRBV7-2 to TRBJ1-3; 8 nucleotides align to TRBD1. The CDR3 covers 17 residues. The V gene's germline CDR1 is SGHTA and CDR2 FQGNSA. J lost 0 bases, V lost 1 base, and 5 bases had no gene match. The CDR3 DNA follows: TGTGCCAGCAGCTTAGTAGGACAGGGCAGCTCTGGAAACACCATATATTTT. As protein: CASSLVGQGSSGNTIYF. Full variable domain (missing parts from reference TRBV7-2 and TRBJ1-3): GAGVSQSPSNKVTEKGKDVELRCDPISGHTALYWYRQSLGQGLEFLIYFQGNSAPDKSGLPSDRFSAERTGGSVSTLTIQRTQQEDSAVYLCASSLVGQGSSGNTIYFGEGSWLTVV.

The rearrangement links TRBV5-1 to TRBJ2-3; 8 positions match TRBD1. The CDR3 is made up of 14 amino acids. After removal of 5 bases from V and 3 bases from J, the junction contained 5 bases not matched to a gene. The germline CDR1 and CDR2 sequences are SGHRS and YFSETQ. CDR3 coding DNA: TGCGCCAGCAGTACGGACAGGGTTACAGATACGCAGTATTTT. Translated, it gives CASSTDRVTDTQYF.